The next 2 T cell receptor beta chains were all read from a single sample in a study of cytomegalovirus exposure and HLA in healthy donors. Here immunoSEQ multiplex PCR was the method, and the copy in TCRdb shows in-frame clones only, minus some. The table includes 55,000 to 70,000 clones, about 89% detected once. Sequencing was carried out using PBMCs. All receptors come from a young woman in good health and CMV-seronegative.

The CDR3 DNA sequence: TGTGCCAGCAGCCTCCCGACGGGAGCGGTTTACTTC. It specifies CASSLPTGAVYF. This chain uses TRBV7-9 with TRBJ2-7, with D tentatively TRBD2 (6 bases). Germline CDR1 is SEHNR and CDR2 is FQNEAQ (reference sequence). The CDR3 has 12 amino acids. The V gene lost 5 bases and the J gene lost 13 bases, with 18 bases spanning the gap.

The chain links TRBV18 to TRBJ1-5, with a tentative D call TRBD1 (6 bases). CDR1 and CDR2 from the germline V gene are KGHSH and LQKENI. The CDR3 is 17 residues long. V shed 4 bases and J shed 2 bases, with 18 bases lying between them. DNA of the CDR3: TGTGCCAGCTCACTAGATTTAACAGGGTTCGGCAATCAGCCCCAGCATTTT. Translation gives CASSLDLTGFGNQPQHF.